This TCR beta chain was sequenced for a study of identical twins. Study observations and caveats: Out-of-frame beta sequences exhibited a weaker degree of excess twin sharing.

Every one of the donors was a healthy Caucasian. This clonotype was picked up many times. Antigen specificity is unknown. CDR1 and CDR2 (germline): MNHEY, SMNVEV (reference sequence). V shed 6 bases and J 9 bases; nucleotides not matched to a gene: 17. The CDR3 runs to 17 residues. A universal primer site came from template switching; cDNA carried unique molecular identifiers. TCRdb itself ran the 5' RACE reads through MiXCR, one entry per CDR3 protein. The sample holds 350,000 to 500,000 distinct CDR3 sequences; 18% are singletons and the top ten take approximately 12%. The specimen sequenced was naive T cells sorted from blood. The chain combines TRBV27 with TRBJ2-1; 10 positions agree with TRBD2. This clonotype originated in a man aged 50 to 60 in good health. CDR3 protein: CASSQLSPLAGVGEQFF. CDR3 sequence (DNA): TGTGCCAGCAGCCAGCTTTCCCCCCTAGCGGGAGTGGGTGAGCAGTTCTTC.